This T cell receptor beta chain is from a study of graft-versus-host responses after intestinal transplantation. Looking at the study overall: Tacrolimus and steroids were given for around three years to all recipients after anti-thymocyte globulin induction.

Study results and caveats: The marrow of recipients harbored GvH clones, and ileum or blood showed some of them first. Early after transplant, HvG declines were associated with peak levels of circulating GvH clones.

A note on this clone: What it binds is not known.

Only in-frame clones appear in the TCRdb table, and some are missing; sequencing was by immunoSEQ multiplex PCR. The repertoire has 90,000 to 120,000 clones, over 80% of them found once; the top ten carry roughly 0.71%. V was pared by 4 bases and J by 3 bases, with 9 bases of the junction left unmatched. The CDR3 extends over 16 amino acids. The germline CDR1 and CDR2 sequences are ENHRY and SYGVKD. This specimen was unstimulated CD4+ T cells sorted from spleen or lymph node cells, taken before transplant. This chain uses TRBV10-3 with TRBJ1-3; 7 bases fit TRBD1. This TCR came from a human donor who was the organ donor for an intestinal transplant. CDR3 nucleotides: TGTGCCATCAGTGCCTACAGGGGTGAAAGTGGAAACACCATATATTTT. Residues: CAISAYRGESGNTIYF.